This T cell receptor (beta chain) was profiled in a study of CXCR3-negative and CXCR3-positive naive CD8 T cells (dated by TCRdb to the late 2010s). Regarding the research as a whole: In total, about 135 million TRB reads were obtained, corresponding to roughly 1.5 +/- 0.3 million reads per library. Diversity and physicochemical repertoire analyses covered some eleven donors pooled from two independent experiments. TRBV-TRBJ cluster analysis included naive subsets from several donors and memory cells from 3 donors.

For each CD8+ T cell subset, flow sorting was done in triplicate, and a few hundred thousand cells per subset went directly into RLT lysis buffer. Naive CD8+ T cells were defined stringently as CD45RO-CCR7+CD27+CD95- to exclude memory contaminants. Peripheral blood mononuclear cells were isolated from buffy coats using standard density gradient centrifugation. Naive CXCR3-negative and CXCR3-positive CD8+ T cells were flow-sorted on a FACSAria III. An RNeasy Mini Kit was used to extract total RNA from the sorted cells. Sequencing was performed on a NextSeq 550. The Human TCR Profiling Kit (MiLaboratory) was used to make UMI-labeled 5' RACE TRB cDNA libraries. cDNA synthesis used the entire amount of extracted RNA, and PCR amplification then used the entire amount of cDNA produced. The libraries were made side by side, with each library going through the same number of PCR cycles. For the original study's pipeline: About 54,000 +/- 9,700 unique UMI-labeled TRB cDNA molecules per library were extracted with MIGEC and MiXCR, with at least two reads per UMI required. Each library averaged roughly 36,000 +/- 9,600 functional in-frame TRB CDR3 nucleotide clonotypes without stop codons. Diversity metrics, including normalized Shannon-Wiener and Chao1, were computed in VDJtools after downsampling to 5000 UMI-labeled TRB molecules per sample. Clonotype-size-weighted physicochemical properties of the central five CDR3 residues (interaction energy, strength, volume and Kidera factor 4) were computed in VDJtools. Each entry corresponds to one CDR3 protein sequence from reads that TCRdb reprocessed, and DNA is not given. The V and J calls were determined by TCRdb, not by the authors. The table for this sample records 100,000 or so distinct CDR3 sequences. The top ten hold around 0.36% of the sample.

Comment on this clonotype: Its antigen is not yet known.

From the cysteine through the phenylalanine, the CDR3 covers 13 amino acids. No DNA is recorded. From the germline V gene (reference sequence), CDR1 is SEHNR and CDR2 is FQNEAQ. Paper-wide results and their limitations: Freshly isolated PBMCs were used for most assays because CXCR3 expression went down partially after cryopreservation. Similar TRBV-TRBJ usage was shown by naive CXCR3-negative and CXCR3-positive cells from the same donor, whereas distinct patterns were shown by memory cells. TRB CDR3s from CXCR3-positive naive cells showed higher hydrophobicity (lower Kidera factor 4), lower energy, and higher strength and volume indices than CXCR3-negative naive cells. Repertoire diversity was comparably high in both naive subsets but much lower in memory CD8+ T cells. Because surface CD5, which has been linked to self-reactivity in mice, was comparable between naive subsets, TCR interaction strength was also inferred from TRB CDR3 physicochemical properties.

Sample: naive CXCR3+ CD8+ T cells from blood. The label giving this sample's cell subset or site can be read as: CD45RO-CCR7+CD27+CD95- naive CD8+ T cells expressing CXCR3 (TNR3+). The sequence was obtained from a human donor in good health. Some clones in this sample may be carry-over from other donors' samples. The V and J genes are TRBV7-9 and TRBJ2-7. The encoded CDR3 is CASSLPSSYEQYF.